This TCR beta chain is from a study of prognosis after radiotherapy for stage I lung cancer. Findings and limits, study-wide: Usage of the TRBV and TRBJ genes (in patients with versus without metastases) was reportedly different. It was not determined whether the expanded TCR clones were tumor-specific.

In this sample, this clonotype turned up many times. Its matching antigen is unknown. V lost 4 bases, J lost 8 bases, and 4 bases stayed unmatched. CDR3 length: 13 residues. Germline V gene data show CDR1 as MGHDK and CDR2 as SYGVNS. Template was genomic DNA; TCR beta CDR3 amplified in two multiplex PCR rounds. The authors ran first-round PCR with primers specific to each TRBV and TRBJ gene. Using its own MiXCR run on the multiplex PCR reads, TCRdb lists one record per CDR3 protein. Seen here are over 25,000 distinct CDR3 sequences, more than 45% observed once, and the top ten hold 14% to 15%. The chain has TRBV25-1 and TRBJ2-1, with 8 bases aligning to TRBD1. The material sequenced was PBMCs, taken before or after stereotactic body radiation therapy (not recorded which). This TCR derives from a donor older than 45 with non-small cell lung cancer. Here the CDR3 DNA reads TGTGCCAGCAGTGGGACAGGGCTCGATGAGCAGTTCTTC. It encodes CASSGTGLDEQFF.